Listed here are 23 T cell receptor beta chains from one sample, sequenced in a study of CD8 T cells in ankylosing spondylitis. TCRdb itself ran the 5' RACE reads through MiXCR, one entry per CDR3 protein. The data show under 300,000 distinct CDR3 sequences, with approximately 10% seen just once and 2.5% to 3% held by the top ten. The sample was blood, either unsorted or a sorted T cell fraction (not recorded which). The receptors originated from a male donor with ankylosing spondylitis or in good health (not recorded which).

This clonotype occurred many times. The V call is TRBV3-1, the J call TRBJ2-2; 7 nucleotides match TRBD2. The CDR3 has 14 amino acids. V was pared by 5 bases and J by 5 bases, with 5 bases of the junction left unmatched. The germline V gene encodes CDR1 LGHDT and CDR2 YNNKEL (reference sequence). CDR3 in amino acids: CASSKREATGELFF. The CDR3, as DNA: TGTGCCAGCAGCAAACGGGAGGCGACCGGGGAGCTGTTTTTT.

This clonotype has ten or more counts. The chain carries TRBV5-1 and TRBJ1-2; the match to TRBD1 covers 8 bases. This CDR3 region has 14 residues. The V gene end was trimmed by 3 bases and the J gene end by 6 bases; junction bases not matched to a gene: 7. Germline CDR1 and CDR2: SGHRS and YFSETQ. In nucleotides, the CDR3 is TGCGCCAGCAGCTGGCAGGGGGCCCGGGATGGCTACACCTTC. This translates into CASSWQGARDGYTF. The full variable domain, in which reference TRBV5-1 and TRBJ1-2 provide the parts outside the CDR3, is KAGVTQTPRYLIKTRGQQVTLSCSPISGHRSVSWYQQTPGQGLQFLFEYFSETQRNKGNFPGRFSGRQFSNSRSEMNVSTLELGDSALYLCASSWQGARDGYTFGSGTRLTVV.

Only a few counts were recorded for this clonotype. This rearrangement joins TRBV5-1 to TRBJ2-3; TRBD2 matches 7 bases. The CDR3 is 17 amino acids. Trimming at V came to 0 bases and at J to 4 bases, leaving 11 bases not matched to a gene. CDR1 and CDR2 (germline): SGHRS, YFSETQ. The DNA for the CDR3 is TGCGCCAGCAGCTTGGCCCGAAGCGGGAACCCACCAGATACGCAGTATTTT. Amino acids: CASSLARSGNPPDTQYF.

Ten or more counts support this clonotype. V and J are TRBV7-2 and TRBJ1-2; D is perhaps TRBD1 (6 bases). The CDR3 spans 15 residues. V lost 2 bases and J 8 bases, leaving 18 bases between the germline ends. Germline V gene data show CDR1 as SGHTA and CDR2 as FQGNSA. The CDR3 is CASSLTPETGRGYTF. The CDR3 nucleotides are TGTGCCAGCAGCTTAACTCCCGAAACAGGGAGAGGCTACACCTTC.

This clonotype was seen at least ten times. CDR3 amino acids: CASSRGTNQETQYF. CDR3 bases: TGTGCCAGCAGCCGCGGGACCAACCAAGAGACCCAGTACTTC. The chain joins TRBV7-7 to TRBJ2-5; D may be TRBD2 (6 bases). V was pared by 5 bases and J by 0 bases, with 10 bases between. CDR3 length: 14 amino acids. Germline lookup yields CDR1 SSHAT and CDR2 FNYEAQ (reference sequence).

This clonotype was detected ten times or more. A read error may produce the germline difference seen at one junction end. The V gene is TRBV27, the J gene TRBJ2-3; no clear D. CDR1 is MNHEY, CDR2 SMNVEV, per germline (reference sequence). The CDR3 has 15 amino acids. The CDR3 spells CASGRPQLSKDTQYF. The DNA of the CDR3 is TGTGCCAGCGGCCGCCCCCAGCTGAGCAAAGATACGCAGTATTTT.

This clonotype was recorded a few times. A much larger clone is a single base away; this may be a read error. The rearrangement links TRBV6-5 to TRBJ2-1; 7 bases align to TRBD1. The V gene end was trimmed by 8 bases and the J gene end by 12 bases; junction bases not matched to a gene: 7. Germline V gene lookup returns CDR1 MNHEY and CDR2 SVGAGI. The CDR3 extends over 11 amino acids. CDR3 DNA sequence: TGTGCCAGCGCCCGGGACAGCCCGCAGTTCTTC. This codes for CASARDSPQFF.

This clonotype came up many times. The rearrangement joins TRBV3-1 to TRBJ2-7; the D is unclear. The CDR3 length is 15 residues. With 5 bases removed from V and 2 bases from J, the gap between germline ends came to 16 bases. Germline V CDR1 and CDR2: LGHDT, YNNKEL (reference sequence). The CDR3 region has the DNA TGTGCCAGCAGCACAACTGGGTATGGTGCCTACGAGCAGTACTTC. It translates to CASSTTGYGAYEQYF.

In this sample, this clonotype turned up many times. The rearrangement links TRBV11-2 to TRBJ2-2, with 11 nucleotides matching TRBD1. This CDR3 is built from 19 residues. V dropped 4 bases and J dropped 0; count of bases not matched to a gene: 10. From germline, CDR1 is SGHAT and CDR2 FQNNGV. Written as DNA, the CDR3 is TGTGCCAGCAGCTCCTCTGGGACAGGGGGTTCACCGAACACCGGGGAGCTGTTTTTT. Translation gives CASSSSGTGGSPNTGELFF.

The chain employs TRBV20-1 and TRBJ1-2; D possibly corresponds to TRBD1 (5 bases). This CDR3 is built from 11 residues. In germline, CDR1 is DFQATT, CDR2 SNEGSKA (reference sequence). The chain's CDR3 is CFWGQAYGYTF. In nucleotides, the CDR3 is TGCTTCTGGGGCCAGGCCTATGGCTACACCTTC.

There are many counts of this clonotype. The chain uses TRBV7-9 and TRBJ2-5; D is unresolved. Trimming pared 5 bases from V and 4 bases from J, leaving 8 bases between. This CDR3 contains 12 residues. Germline V gene lookup returns CDR1 SEHNR and CDR2 FQNEAQ (reference sequence). DNA for the CDR3: TGTGCCAGCAGCCGAACGGGAGAGACCCAGTACTTC. Protein product: CASSRTGETQYF.

This clonotype was counted only a few times. The chain has TRBV20-1 and TRBJ2-1, with D possibly being TRBD1 (6 bases). Trimming left V 3 bases short and J 0 bases short, with 15 bases between. CDR3 length: 16 amino acids. Germline V gene sequence: CDR1 DFQATT, CDR2 SNEGSKA (reference sequence). The chain's CDR3 is CSARAGGPSSYNEQFF. The CDR3 bases are TGCAGTGCTAGGGCTGGGGGCCCTAGCTCCTACAATGAGCAGTTCTTC.

The rearrangement joins TRBV30 to TRBJ2-3, with D hard to call. The CDR3 is 14 amino acids. V gave up 4 bases and J gave up 2 bases, with 13 bases separating them. CDR1 and CDR2 (germline): GTSNPN, SVGIG (reference sequence). CDR3 region: CAWTPLSLTDTQYF. DNA of the CDR3: TGTGCCTGGACTCCACTTTCACTCACAGATACGCAGTATTTT.

The V call is TRBV5-6, the J call TRBJ2-3; D possibly corresponds to TRBD1 (6 bases). This CDR3 contains 12 residues. The germline CDR1 and CDR2 sequences are SGHDT and YYEEEE. V was shortened by 3 bases and J by 5 bases, with 7 bases between the two germline ends. CDR3 region: CASSSTGDTQYF. The CDR3 DNA is TGTGCCAGCAGCTCGACAGGAGATACGCAGTATTTT. Variable domain in full (rest from reference TRBV5-6 and TRBJ2-3): DAGVTQSPTHLIKTRGQQVTLRCSPKSGHDTVSWYQQALGQGPQFIFQYYEEEERQRGNFPDRFSGHQFPNYSSELNVNALLLGDSALYLCASSSTGDTQYFGPGTRLTVL.

The chain combines TRBV19 with TRBJ2-2, with D perhaps matching TRBD1 (5 bases). CDR1 is LNHDA, CDR2 SQIVND, per germline (reference sequence). The CDR3 has 18 residues. Trimming cost V 4 bases and J 2 bases, with 20 bases left between them. CDR3 sequence: CASSREDRFTFNTGELFF. CDR3 DNA sequence: TGTGCCAGTAGTAGGGAAGACAGATTCACATTTAACACCGGGGAGCTGTTTTTT.

This clonotype came up many times. V usage is TRBV25-1 and J usage is TRBJ2-2, with D possibly matching TRBD2 (6 bases). V gave up 8 bases and J gave up 5 bases, with 15 bases separating them. The CDR3 is 14 residues long. Per germline, CDR1 MGHDK and CDR2 SYGVNS. The CDR3 DNA sequence: TGTGCCAGCTCCCGTTCCGGGGGAACCGGGGAGCTGTTTTTT. Its translation: CASSRSGGTGELFF.

This clonotype was recorded many times. V is TRBV12-3 or TRBV12-4 and J is TRBJ2-5, with a weak D call TRBD2 (5 bases). The CDR3 extends over 15 amino acids. Trimming cost V 4 bases and J 5 bases, with 17 bases left between them. The CDR3 sequence: CASSSPQYWEETQYF. The CDR3 DNA is TGTGCCAGCAGTTCACCACAGTACTGGGAGGAGACCCAGTACTTC.

This clonotype came up many times. This sequence joins TRBV3-1 and TRBJ2-5; TRBD2 matches at 9 bases. J lost 4 bases, V lost 0 bases, and 6 bases had no gene match. Per germline, CDR1 LGHDT and CDR2 YNNKEL (reference sequence). The CDR3 has 16 amino acids. The CDR3 DNA reads as TGTGCCAGCAGCCAAGACGGAGCGGGGGGCCCAGAGACCCAGTACTTC. Translation: CASSQDGAGGPETQYF.

This clonotype was picked up many times. This chain links TRBV5-1 with TRBJ2-5, with 8 bases identical to TRBD2. J gave up 1 base and V 2 bases, and 4 bases lay outside the gene matches. Germline V gene data show CDR1 as SGHRS and CDR2 as YFSETQ. This CDR3 is 15 amino acids long. The CDR3 spells CASSFSGGIQETQYF. In DNA form, the CDR3 reads TGCGCCAGCAGCTTCAGCGGGGGAATCCAAGAGACCCAGTACTTC.

The chain carries TRBV9 and TRBJ2-1; 9 positions match TRBD1. CDR3 length: 15 amino acids. The J segment lost 7 bases and the V segment lost 0 bases, leaving 5 bases of the junction unmatched. Germline V gene data show CDR1 as SGDLS and CDR2 as YYNGEE. DNA of the CDR3: TGTGCCAGCAGCGTAGTGACAGGGGGAAAGAATGAGCAGTTCTTC. As protein: CASSVVTGGKNEQFF.

The sample holds many counts of this clonotype. The rearrangement uses TRBV12-3 or TRBV12-4 and TRBJ1-5; no reliable D call. V lost 6 bases and J lost 0, with 6 bases in between. This CDR3 is built from 13 residues. DNA for the CDR3: TGTGCCAGCAGCAGAAATAGCAATCAGCCCCAGCATTTT. It specifies CASSRNSNQPQHF.

This clonotype was seen only a few times. The chain recombines TRBV20-1 with TRBJ2-7; maybe TRBD2 (7 bases). V lost 6 bases and J lost 4, with 16 bases in between. The CDR3 is made up of 13 amino acids. Germline V gene sequence: CDR1 DFQATT, CDR2 SNEGSKA (reference sequence). CDR3 amino acids: CSATGGGGYEQYF. The CDR3 DNA reads TGCAGTGCCACCGGAGGGGGGGGATACGAGCAGTACTTC.

The gene calls are TRBV5-1 and TRBJ2-3; D ambiguous. The CDR3 extends over 15 amino acids. Trimming removed 0 bases at V and 0 bases at J, with 8 bases between. Germline CDR1 is SGHRS and CDR2 is YFSETQ. The CDR3 bases are TGCGCCAGCAGCTTGGACTCCAGGAGCACAGATACGCAGTATTTT. It translates to CASSLDSRSTDTQYF.